The rows below give T cell receptor beta chains drawn from one sample of a study of blood T cell repertoires in COVID-19. Measured with immunoSEQ multiplex PCR; TCRdb has only the in-frame clones, and not every one. The data contain about 200,000 clones, around nine tenths of them singletons. Sequences were obtained from peripheral blood. These receptors were collected from a man in his sixties who had recovered from COVID-19. The CDR3 runs from the conserved cysteine through the conserved F or W. D genes are given only for firm matches. Clone size is stated in some rows and not others, as once, few, many or a class when expanded.

CDR3aa | CDR3nt | len | d_gene | j_gene | v_gene | abundance
CASSAREGGEQYF | TGTGCCAGCAGCGCCCGGGAAGGTGGTGAGCAGTACTTC | 13 | - | TRBJ2-7 | TRBV11-3 | once
CASSRDREEKLFF | TGTGCCAGCAGCCGGGACAGGGAAGAAAAACTGTTTTTT | 13 | TRBD1 | TRBJ1-4 | TRBV12-3/TRBV12-4 | -
CASSQGQAYGYTF | TGTGCCAGCAGTCAGGGACAGGCCTATGGCTACACCTTC | 13 | TRBD1 | TRBJ1-2 | TRBV28 | -
CATSDRDRSPYGYTF | TGTGCCACCAGTGACCGGGACAGGTCCCCCTATGGCTACACCTTC | 15 | TRBD1 | TRBJ1-2 | TRBV24-1 | -
CASSPRGNLIAQPTGELFF | TGTGCCAGCAGCCCTAGAGGCAATTTAATAGCGCAACCCACCGGGGAGCTGTTTTTT | 19 | - | TRBJ2-2 | TRBV11-2 | -
CASSLGTSPRTDTQYF | TGTGCCAGCAGCTTAGGGACTAGCCCACGAACAGATACGCAGTATTTT | 16 | TRBD2 | TRBJ2-3 | TRBV11-3 | few
CASSQSWPQSTDTQYF | TGCGCCAGCAGTCAATCGTGGCCGCAAAGCACAGATACGCAGTATTTT | 16 | - | TRBJ2-3 | TRBV23-1 | -
CASSLGLFDGYTF | TGTGCCAGCAGCTTGGGGCTTTTTGATGGCTACACCTTC | 13 | - | TRBJ1-2 | TRBV5-4 | -
CASSVGTATNEKLFF | TGTGCCAGCAGCGTCGGGACAGCAACTAATGAAAAACTGTTTTTT | 15 | TRBD1 | TRBJ1-4 | TRBV6-2/TRBV6-3 | -
CASSFWGGTETQYF | TGTGCCAGCAGCTTCTGGGGGGGAACGGAGACCCAGTACTTC | 14 | TRBD2 | TRBJ2-5 | TRBV7-2 | -
CASSVVPSAGGQDGYTF | TGTGCCAGCAGCGTAGTGCCTTCGGCAGGGGGCCAGGATGGCTACACCTTC | 17 | TRBD1 | TRBJ1-2 | TRBV9 | -
CASKSWTGVTYEQYF | TGTGCCAGCAAGAGTTGGACAGGGGTGACCTACGAGCAGTACTTC | 15 | TRBD1 | TRBJ2-7 | TRBV28 | -
CASSAAGTSSEQFF | TGTGCCAGCAGTGCGGCCGGGACTAGTTCTGAGCAGTTCTTC | 14 | TRBD2 | TRBJ2-1 | TRBV7-6 | few
CASSEWPSSYEQYF | TGTGCCAGCAGTGAATGGCCTAGCTCCTACGAGCAGTACTTC | 14 | - | TRBJ2-7 | TRBV2 | -
CASSDGTGYQPQHF | TGTGCCAGCAGTGATGGGACAGGGTATCAGCCCCAGCATTTT | 14 | TRBD1 | TRBJ1-5 | TRBV25-1 | -
CASSPDRDYGYTF | TGTGCCAGCAGCCCCGACAGGGATTATGGCTACACCTTC | 13 | TRBD1 | TRBJ1-2 | TRBV3-1/TRBV3-2 | once
CAIGGTGWYEQYF | TGTGCCATCGGTGGGACAGGGTGGTACGAGCAGTACTTC | 13 | TRBD1 | TRBJ2-7 | TRBV10-3 | -
CATGQEIGEQYF | TGTGCGACCGGACAGGAGATCGGCGAGCAGTACTTC | 12 | TRBD1 | TRBJ2-7 | TRBV2 | -
CASSYPPGTTYEQYF | TGTGCCAGCAGTTACCCCCCCGGGACTACCTACGAGCAGTACTTC | 15 | TRBD2 | TRBJ2-7 | TRBV6-2/TRBV6-3 | -
CASSTQGRGNQPQHF | TGCGCCAGCAGTACACAGGGTCGGGGCAATCAGCCCCAGCATTTT | 15 | - | TRBJ1-5 | TRBV4-1 | -
CASRDSPYGYTF | TGTGCCAGCAGGGACAGCCCCTATGGCTACACCTTC | 12 | - | TRBJ1-2 | TRBV28 | once
CASSLLEANVLTF | TGTGCCAGTAGTTTACTAGAGGCCAACGTCCTGACTTTC | 13 | - | TRBJ2-6 | TRBV19 | -